These 16 T cell receptor beta chains were sequenced from one sample in a study of T cells after yellow fever vaccination. TCRdb redid the calling of the 5' RACE reads with MiXCR, one entry per CDR3 protein. The table lists approximately 600,000 distinct CDR3 sequences, roughly an eighth of them singletons, with under 15% in the top ten. Material: PBMCs, obtained on the day of the yellow fever booster vaccination. The source is a young man who received the YFV17D yellow fever vaccine.

To note about this clonotype: A much larger clone differs from this one at a single base, so this may be a read error. V usage is TRBV5-1 and J usage is TRBJ2-1; D not certain. Germline CDR1 and CDR2: SGHRS and YFSETQ. The CDR3 has 12 amino acids. With 1 base removed from V and 9 bases from J, the gap between germline ends came to 8 bases. The CDR3 DNA is TGCGCCAGCAGCTTGTATGTGGGTGAGCAGTTCTTC. Its translation is CASSLYVGEQFF.

The chain links TRBV7-3 to TRBJ1-6; 7 bases fit TRBD1. This CDR3 region has 15 residues. The germline CDR1 and CDR2 sequences are SGHTA and FQGTGA. V was clipped by 0 bases and J by 7 bases; unmatched bases: 3. The CDR3 nucleotides read TGTGCCAGCAGCTTAACAGGGACAGTGAATTCACCCCTCCACTTT. Translating gives CASSLTGTVNSPLHF.

This rearrangement joins TRBV9 to TRBJ1-1; no clear D gene. This CDR3 region has 15 residues. CDR1 and CDR2 (germline): SGDLS, YYNGEE. V was trimmed by 4 bases and J by 1 base, leaving 14 bases between them. This CDR3 reads CASSTTPQPNTEAFF. The CDR3 DNA sequence: TGTGCCAGCAGCACAACCCCGCAGCCGAACACTGAAGCTTTCTTT.

This clonotype was observed a single time. The genes are TRBV5-1 and TRBJ2-1; the D gene is possibly TRBD1 (5 bases). Germline V gene sequence: CDR1 SGHRS, CDR2 YFSETQ. Trimming took 0 bases from V and 2 from J, leaving 12 bases between them. The CDR3 loop spans 16 amino acids. This CDR3 reads CASSLVSGQAYNEQFF. DNA for the CDR3: TGCGCCAGCAGCTTGGTATCCGGACAAGCCTACAATGAGCAGTTCTTC.

The chain couples TRBV12-3 or TRBV12-4 to TRBJ2-6, with no clear D. This CDR3 is 14 amino acids long. V was cut by 4 bases and J by 3 bases, with 7 bases left in between. The CDR3 coding sequence is TGTGCCAGCAGTTCTAGTATTGGGGCCAACGTCCTGACTTTC. As protein: CASSSSIGANVLTF.

This rearrangement joins TRBV7-2 to TRBJ1-5; 8 nucleotides line up with TRBD1. J lost 4 bases, V lost 2 bases, and 1 base had no gene match. The germline CDR1 and CDR2 sequences are SGHTA and FQGNSA. The CDR3 covers 14 residues. The CDR3 DNA reads TGTACCAGCAGCTTAAGGACAGGGAATCAGCCCCAGCATTTT. Its protein is CTSSLRTGNQPQHF. Complete variable domain (other parts from reference TRBV7-2 and TRBJ1-5): GAGVSQSPSNKVTEKGKDVELRCDPISGHTALYWYRQSLGQGLEFLIYFQGNSAPDKSGLPSDRFSAERTGGSVSTLTIQRTQQEDSAVYLCTSSLRTGNQPQHFGDGTRLSIL.

The chain couples TRBV5-1 to TRBJ2-7; D is perhaps TRBD1 (5 bases). The CDR3 covers 13 residues. The germline V and J ends were trimmed by 0 bases and 2 bases, with 6 bases remaining between them. Germline CDR1 is SGHRS and CDR2 is YFSETQ. In nucleotides, the CDR3 is TGCGCCAGCAGCTTGGGGACACCCTACGAGCAGTACTTC. Translation gives CASSLGTPYEQYF.

This clonotype has only a few counts. The chain links TRBV20-1 to TRBJ1-6; the D gene is possibly TRBD1 (6 bases). The ends were cut back, 0 bases at V and 6 bases at J, with 15 bases in the middle. The CDR3 is 16 amino acids. Germline lookup yields CDR1 DFQATT and CDR2 SNEGSKA (reference sequence). The CDR3 region has the DNA TGCAGTGCTAGAGAGCGGGGCAGGGGTTTTAATTCACCCCTCCACTTT. It codes for CSARERGRGFNSPLHF.

Only a few counts were recorded for this clonotype. The V call is TRBV10-3, the J call TRBJ1-5, with a tentative D call TRBD1 (6 bases). Germline V CDR1 and CDR2: ENHRY, SYGVKD. CDR3 length equals 13 residues. Between the trimmed V and J ends, which lost 7 bases and 6 bases, there was a span of 13 bases. The CDR3 DNA reads as TGTGCCATCAAATCACAGGGTGGTCAGCCCCAGCATTTT. Translation gives CAIKSQGGQPQHF.

For this clonotype: At one end, the junction sequence differs from germline, possibly due to a read error. The chain has TRBV20-1 and TRBJ2-5; 7 bases are shared with TRBD2. This CDR3 is 14 amino acids long. Germline CDR1 DFQATT, CDR2 SNEGSKA (reference sequence). The CDR3 bases are TGCTGTGCTAGGGCCCCTAGCGGCCAAGAGACCCAGTACTTC. Its translation: CCARAPSGQETQYF.

This clonotype has ten or more counts. This rearrangement joins TRBV5-5 to TRBJ1-1; D perhaps matches TRBD1 (6 bases). This CDR3 contains 11 residues. Trimming removed 3 bases from V and 6 bases from J, with 6 bases in between. Germline values: CDR1 SGHKS, CDR2 YYEKEE (reference sequence). Written as DNA, the CDR3 is TGTGCCAGCAGCTCAGGGGCTGAAGCTTTCTTT. Translated: CASSSGAEAFF.

The rearrangement uses TRBV28 and TRBJ2-3, with D possibly matching TRBD2 (5 bases). Germline CDR1 is MDHEN and CDR2 is SYDVKM. Trimming cost V 6 bases and J 3 bases, with 13 bases left between them. The CDR3 runs to 14 residues. CDR3 region: CASRKPGLTDTQYF. CDR3 DNA: TGTGCCAGCAGGAAACCGGGGTTAACAGATACGCAGTATTTT.

The rearrangement joins TRBV29-1 to TRBJ2-3; D unresolved. V was pared by 4 bases and J by 4 bases, with 6 bases between. The CDR3 contains 11 residues. Germline CDR1 SQVTM, CDR2 ANQGSEA. The CDR3 spells CSVVGADTQYF. The CDR3 DNA reads TGCAGCGTTGTTGGGGCAGATACGCAGTATTTT.

The rearrangement joins TRBV27 to TRBJ2-7, with D perhaps TRBD1 or TRBD2 (5 bases each). V was clipped by 0 bases and J by 3 bases, with 9 bases between them. From germline, CDR1 is MNHEY and CDR2 SMNVEV (reference sequence). The CDR3 covers 14 residues. The CDR3 DNA sequence: TGTGCCAGCAGTTTATCAGGGACCCACTACGAGCAGTACTTC. Translation: CASSLSGTHYEQYF.

This clonotype was detected a few times. The gene calls are TRBV24-1 and TRBJ2-3, with D unresolved. The V and J ends lost 5 bases and 6 bases respectively, with 17 bases between them. Germline V lookup: CDR1 KGHDR, CDR2 SFDVKD. CDR3 length: 15 residues. The CDR3 nucleotides are TGTGCCACCAGTGCTAAAGCAGGACCCGCGGATACGCAGTATTTT. Protein: CATSAKAGPADTQYF.

This clonotype was counted only a few times. V is TRBV6-5 and J is TRBJ1-1, with D unresolved. The CDR3 sequence is 13 residues long. With 0 bases removed from V and 7 bases from J, the gap between germline ends came to 9 bases. Germline values: CDR1 MNHEY, CDR2 SVGAGI. CDR3 DNA: TGTGCCAGCAGTTACTCGGGTTCAAGTGAAGCTTTCTTT. Translated, it gives CASSYSGSSEAFF.